A single T cell receptor beta chain is shown here with its context. Antigen unknown. This sample is drawn from a study of shared clonotypes between healthy human individuals. The study's findings and limits: The researchers took only blood, and tissue repertoires probably look different. Non-shared clonotypes had lower generation probabilities than clonotypes shared by all four sorted-subset donors.

Naive CD4+ cells were CD45RA-selected; the remaining cells were memory. Some 28,000 T cell genomes (approximately 0.2 ug DNA) went into each sorted-subset replicate. The assay was immunoSEQ multiplex PCR, and TCRdb's table has in-frame clones only and misses some. The profile covers roughly 2.2 million clones, with 93% appearing a single time and 0.39% taken by the ten largest. Germline-derived CDR1 and CDR2 are SGHVS and FQNEAQ. The CDR3 loop spans 15 amino acids. V was cut by 1 base and J by 3 bases, with 13 bases left in between. This clonotype was obtained from a man younger than 35 in good health. Some clones in this sample may be carry-over from other donors' samples. Material for sequencing was naive CD4+ T cells from PBMCs. The subset here: CD45RA+ positively selected. The rearrangement joins TRBV7-8 to TRBJ2-7; possibly TRBD1 or TRBD2 for D (5 bases each). Here the CDR3 DNA reads TGTGCCAGCAGCTTAGAGGGACGGACACTCTACGAGCAGTACTTC. Its translation is CASSLEGRTLYEQYF.